This T cell receptor beta chain came from a study of Tregs in tolerant kidney transplant recipients. The study, taken as a whole, reports: Biological reproducibility was not directly addressed, but technical replication error appeared minimal. Validation in larger populations is needed because few patients were studied. For some patients, primers changed over time, blocking nucleotide-level comparison.

Before regulatory T cell sorting, thawed PBMCs rested overnight at 37°C in 150 to 250 IU/ml IL-2. The method was immunoSEQ multiplex PCR; TCRdb's version includes in-frame clones alone and lacks a portion of them. The repertoire holds tens of thousands of clones, 75% to 95% seen once, with 0.34% in the top ten. This clone was seen a single time. What it binds is unknown. The CDR3 length is 16 residues. Source: Tregs from blood, taken before the transplant. The sequence was collected from a human donor who received a combined kidney and bone marrow transplant. The chain couples TRBV21-1 to TRBJ1-3; TRBD1 is the table's D call, not checked against the DNA. TRBV21-1 constitutes a pseudogene. CDR3 sequence reads: CASRPPNTGYGNTIYF. CDR3 DNA: TGTGCCAGCAGACCCCCAAACACAGGATACGGAAACACCATATATTTT.